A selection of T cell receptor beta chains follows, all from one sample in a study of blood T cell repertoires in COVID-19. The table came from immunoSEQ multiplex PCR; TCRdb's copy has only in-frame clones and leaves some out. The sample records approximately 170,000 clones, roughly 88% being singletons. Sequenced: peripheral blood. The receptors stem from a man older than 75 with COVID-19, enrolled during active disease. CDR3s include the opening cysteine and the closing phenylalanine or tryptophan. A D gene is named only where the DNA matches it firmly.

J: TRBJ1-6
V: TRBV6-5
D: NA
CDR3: CASSPGRGGSPLHF

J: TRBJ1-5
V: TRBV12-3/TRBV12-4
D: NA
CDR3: CASSGQKNQPQHF

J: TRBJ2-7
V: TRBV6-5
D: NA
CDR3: CASTRSQAANYEQYF

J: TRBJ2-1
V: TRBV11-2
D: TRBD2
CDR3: CASSLDFRAGTSGGRAEQFF

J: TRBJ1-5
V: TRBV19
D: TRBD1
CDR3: CASSSGQGYQPQHF

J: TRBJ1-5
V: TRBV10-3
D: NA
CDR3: CAISESSQGQGLNQPQHF

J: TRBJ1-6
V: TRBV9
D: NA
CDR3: CASSGGADPLNSPLHF

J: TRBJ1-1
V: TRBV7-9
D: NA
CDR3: CASSPTPGDTEAFF

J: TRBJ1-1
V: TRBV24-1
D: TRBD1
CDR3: CATSDWDRPDTEAFF

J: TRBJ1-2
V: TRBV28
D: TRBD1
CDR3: CATQGARGYGYTF

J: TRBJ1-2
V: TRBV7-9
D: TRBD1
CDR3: CASTLGTGTNYGYTF

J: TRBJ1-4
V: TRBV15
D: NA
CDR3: CATSSRDTQEVEKLFF

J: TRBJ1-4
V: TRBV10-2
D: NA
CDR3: CASSAQGRNEKLFF

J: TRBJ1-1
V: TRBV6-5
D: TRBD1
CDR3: CASSYTRTGMNTEAFF

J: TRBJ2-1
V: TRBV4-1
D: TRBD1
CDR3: CASSQVEGAPNGEQFF

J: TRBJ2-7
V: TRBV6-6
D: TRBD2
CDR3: CASSYRTSGGSYEQYF

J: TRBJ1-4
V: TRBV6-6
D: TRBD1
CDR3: CASSTGTGKEKLFF

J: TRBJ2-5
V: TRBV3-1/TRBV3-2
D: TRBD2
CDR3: CASSQISGGQETQYF

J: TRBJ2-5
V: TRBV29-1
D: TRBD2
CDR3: CSVEGSGGAYETQYF

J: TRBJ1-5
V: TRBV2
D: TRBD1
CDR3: CASTWTGGNQPQHF

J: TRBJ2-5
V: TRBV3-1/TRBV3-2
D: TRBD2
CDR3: CASSQQGLAGGQETQYF

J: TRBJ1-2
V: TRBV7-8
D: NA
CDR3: CASSLRGGGGYTF

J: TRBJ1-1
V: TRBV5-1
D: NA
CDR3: CASSFNGLTTTEAFF

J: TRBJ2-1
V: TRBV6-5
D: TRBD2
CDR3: CASSLLAGGRDEQFF

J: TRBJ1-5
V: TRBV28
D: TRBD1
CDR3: CASPPNPRTGGNQPQHF

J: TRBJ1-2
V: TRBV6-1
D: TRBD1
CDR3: CASSEGQGNYGYTF

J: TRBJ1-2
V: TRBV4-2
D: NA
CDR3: CASSQEGPLGYTF

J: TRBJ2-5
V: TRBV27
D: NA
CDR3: CASSSRRAGQETQYF

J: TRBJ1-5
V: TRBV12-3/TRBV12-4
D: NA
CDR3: CASSLRENQPQHF

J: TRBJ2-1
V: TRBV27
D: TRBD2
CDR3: CASSLERERGYNEQFF

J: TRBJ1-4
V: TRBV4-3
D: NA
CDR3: CASSQNGGEKLFF

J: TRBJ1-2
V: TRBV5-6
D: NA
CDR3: CASSLERGVNYGYTF